This T cell receptor beta chain was documented in a study of blood T cells in healthy people across ages. In the case of this clonotype: The antigen remains unidentified.

Germline CDR1 and CDR2: DFQATT and SNEGSKA (reference sequence). J lost 3 bases, V lost 5 bases, and 7 bases had no gene match. The CDR3 covers 14 residues. A sample-barcoded 5' primer and a J-beta primer mix were used in a second PCR of roughly 7 to 11 cycles. TCRdb reanalysed the 5' RACE reads using MiXCR and keeps one entry per CDR3 protein. The data contain hundreds of thousands of distinct CDR3 sequences, roughly 60% of them singletons. Findings and caveats of the study: As naive T cell percentage varied, TCR beta diversity correlated strongly with it. PBMC samples, being unsorted, prevented any conclusive comparison of naive and antigen-experienced cells.

The gene calls are TRBV20-1 and TRBJ2-7; 10 nucleotides agree with TRBD1. Sequencing was performed on blood. This clonotype was obtained from a young man in good health. CDR3 sequence: CSAAPTGGFYEQYF. The DNA of the CDR3 is TGCAGTGCTGCCCCGACAGGGGGCTTCTACGAGCAGTACTTC.